One and the same sample provided the 6 T cell receptor beta chains below, sequenced in a study of blood T cell repertoires in COVID-19 (dated by TCRdb to the early 2020s). Library generation was performed with the immunoSEQ multiplex PCR assay. The source is immuneACCESS, and TCRdb retained only in-frame sequences with V and J called. Part of the clones is not carried over; for the studies checked, unresolved V genes explain less than half of this, and the remainder is unexplained. This sample lists roughly 60,000 clones; more than 65% were detected once. The ten largest clones capture 25% of the sample. Sequences were obtained from peripheral blood. The source is a human donor in a cohort sampled during active COVID-19.

V is TRBV7-9 and J is TRBJ1-3; D is undetermined. Trimming shortened V by 3 bases and J by 0 bases, and 21 bases separated the two germline ends. The CDR3 extends over 19 amino acids. CDR1 SEHNR and CDR2 FQNEAQ come from the germline V gene (reference sequence). CDR3 amino acids: CASSFGQFRGVPSGNTIYF. DNA for the CDR3: TGTGCCAGCAGCTTCGGCCAGTTTAGAGGTGTGCCCTCTGGAAACACCATATATTTT.

The chain employs TRBV11-2 and TRBJ1-1; weak D call: TRBD1 (5 bases). V lost 5 bases to trimming and J lost 0 bases, with 10 bases between them. The CDR3 has 14 amino acids. Germline CDR1 SGHAT, CDR2 FQNNGV. The CDR3 nucleotides are TGTGCCAGCAGCGAATCACAGGTGAACACTGAAGCTTTCTTT. Its protein is CASSESQVNTEAFF.

Notes on this clone: The junction does not match germline at one end; this may be a read error. The rearrangement joins TRBV6-6 to TRBJ2-3, with D possibly TRBD1 on 5 matching bases. The germline V gene has CDR1 MNHNY and CDR2 SVGAGI (reference sequence). The CDR3 sequence is 13 residues long. CDR3 in amino acids: CASSLSGTGTQYF. For the CDR3, the DNA is TGTGCCAGCAGTTTAAGTGGTACAGGTACGCAGTATTTT.

This clone was found a few times. The chain joins TRBV19 to TRBJ1-5; 7 bases match TRBD1. V was pared by 3 bases and J by 5 bases, with 10 bases of the junction left unmatched. The length of the CDR3 is 16 residues. Germline V CDR1 and CDR2: LNHDA, SQIVND (reference sequence). This CDR3 reads CASSIGQGVAHQPQHF. The CDR3 DNA reads as TGTGCCAGTAGTATCGGGCAGGGGGTTGCCCATCAGCCCCAGCATTTT.

J is TRBJ2-5 and V is TRBV27; tentatively, D is TRBD1 (5 bases). Germline loops: CDR1 MNHEY, CDR2 SMNVEV (reference sequence). The CDR3 is 16 residues long. V was pared by 3 bases and J by 2 bases, with 16 bases between. For the CDR3, the DNA is TGTGCCAGCAGTTTTATCCCGAAGGCAGGGCAAGAGACCCAGTACTTC. This translates into CASSFIPKAGQETQYF.

The chain couples TRBV24-1 to TRBJ1-1; D is perhaps TRBD1 (5 bases). There are 11 residues in the CDR3. In germline, CDR1 is KGHDR, CDR2 SFDVKD. V was cut by 0 bases and J by 10 bases, with 5 bases left in between. The CDR3 spells CATSDLGAAFF. The CDR3 DNA follows: TGTGCCACCAGTGATTTGGGGGCAGCTTTCTTT.